This TCR beta chain derives from a study of human T cells and chemical hapten exposure. TCRdb called the RACE reads again in MiXCR, with one record for every CDR3 protein. In the table there are 35,000 to 55,000 distinct CDR3 sequences, approximately 4% of which are singletons. Time point reported: healthy volunteer bleed at 6 weeks. The starting material, unfractionated whole blood, was used for total RNA extraction. The length of the CDR3 is 15 residues. The germline V gene encodes CDR1 MDHEN and CDR2 SYDVKM. Trimming removed 6 bases from V and 4 bases from J, with 19 bases in between. The clonotype comes from a human donor in good health. Some clones in this sample may be carry-over from other donors' samples. This chain links TRBV28 with TRBJ2-7, with D possibly matching TRBD2 (5 bases). Sequenced sample: whole blood. The CDR3: CASSPSTLTGYEQYF. CDR3 DNA: TGTGCCAGCAGCCCGAGCACCTTAACGGGGTACGAGCAGTACTTC.